This T cell receptor beta chain was found in a study of shared T cell receptors in the human thymus. Clones were sequenced by immunoSEQ multiplex PCR, and TCRdb holds only the in-frame ones, with some missing. The table lists under 850,000 clones, roughly 90% of them singletons, with around 0.0099% in the top ten. CDR3 length: 17 residues. Trimming shortened V by 5 bases and J by 0 bases, and 20 bases separated the two germline ends. Germline assignment: CDR1 SGHTA and CDR2 FQGNSA. The sample was also linked to a second study, of human thymus T cells. As that study records: Thymus tissue was removed during corrective cardiac surgery. Unrelated individuals reportedly shared highly overlapping thymic TCR repertoires.

Input material: thymocytes. The clonotype was recovered from a boy younger than two with a congenital heart defect. The chain recombines TRBV7-2 with TRBJ2-7; tentative D call: TRBD2 (6 bases). For the CDR3, the DNA is TGTGCCAGCAGCCGCCCTAAGGCTAGCGTAGGCTCCTACGAGCAGTACTTC. Residues: CASSRPKASVGSYEQYF.